The 26 T cell receptor beta chains below come from one sample, sequenced in a study of blood T cell repertoires in COVID-19. Data came from immunoSEQ multiplex PCR; TCRdb stores just in-frame clones and leaves some out. The repertoire holds 65,000 to 80,000 clones, with roughly four fifths as singletons. Sequences were obtained from peripheral blood. Receptors were obtained from a human donor in a cohort sampled during active COVID-19.

The chain combines TRBV4-1 with TRBJ2-7, with D perhaps TRBD2 (6 bases). This CDR3 comprises 14 residues. CDR1 is MGHRA, CDR2 YSYEKL, per germline. The V end was cut by 2 bases, the J end by 6 bases, with 14 bases between. CDR3: CASSQTPIGGEQYF. The DNA for the CDR3 is TGCGCCAGCAGCCAAACACCCATCGGGGGCGAGCAGTACTTC.

The gene calls are TRBV9 and TRBJ2-7; D is ambiguous. V lost 4 bases and J 0 bases, leaving 11 bases between the germline ends. Germline V gives CDR1 SGDLS, CDR2 YYNGEE. The CDR3 totals 14 residues. CDR3 in DNA: TGTGCCAGCAGCACCCAACTAAGCTCCTACGAGCAGTACTTC. This translates into CASSTQLSSYEQYF.

The chain joins TRBV19 to TRBJ2-7, with D possibly TRBD1 on 6 matching bases. Germline assignment: CDR1 LNHDA and CDR2 SQIVND (reference sequence). CDR3 length equals 15 residues. Trimming left V 0 bases short and J 0 bases short, with 9 bases between. Written as DNA, the CDR3 is TGTGCCAGTAGTATAGAAGACAGGATCTCCTACGAGCAGTACTTC. It translates to CASSIEDRISYEQYF.

The chain uses TRBV5-4 and TRBJ2-3; the D gene is possibly TRBD2 (6 bases). V was trimmed by 6 bases and J by 2 bases, leaving 16 bases between them. The length of the CDR3 is 15 residues. CDR1 is SGHNT, CDR2 YYREEE, per germline (reference sequence). The CDR3 here is CASIPDGGPTDTQYF. The CDR3 coding sequence is TGTGCCAGCATTCCCGACGGGGGACCCACAGATACGCAGTATTTT.

This sequence joins TRBV30 and TRBJ2-3; the D is unclear. The CDR3 totals 13 residues. Trimming stripped 4 bases from V and 0 bases from J, with 8 bases between. The germline V gene has CDR1 GTSNPN and CDR2 SVGIG (reference sequence). The CDR3 DNA is TGTGCCTGGACGTGGGCTAGCACAGATACGCAGTATTTT. As protein: CAWTWASTDTQYF.

This rearrangement joins TRBV10-3 to TRBJ1-1; D is undetermined. The CDR3 spans 12 residues. The V gene lost 6 bases and the J gene lost 1 base, with 6 bases spanning the gap. Germline V CDR1 and CDR2: ENHRY, SYGVKD. The CDR3 is CAIRSKNTEAFF. CDR3 in DNA: TGTGCCATCAGGTCTAAGAACACTGAAGCTTTCTTT.

This clone was detected a few times. This sequence joins TRBV5-1 and TRBJ1-1; D perhaps matches TRBD1 (6 bases). V lost 6 bases and J lost 1, with 10 bases in between. Germline CDR1 reads SGHRS; CDR2 reads YFSETQ. This CDR3 has 13 amino acids. The CDR3 loop reads CASKIRGNTEAFF. Here the CDR3 DNA reads TGCGCCAGCAAGATCAGGGGGAACACTGAAGCTTTCTTT. The full variable domain, rest sourced from reference TRBV5-1 and TRBJ1-1, is KAGVTQTPRYLIKTRGQQVTLSCSPISGHRSVSWYQQTPGQGLQFLFEYFSETQRNKGNFPGRFSGRQFSNSRSEMNVSTLELGDSALYLCASKIRGNTEAFFGQGTRLTVV.

A single count supports this clone. This sample also contains other DNA sequences that code for the same CDR3. The genes are TRBV18 and TRBJ2-7; TRBD2 agrees at 12 bases. Germline CDR1 and CDR2: KGHSH and LQKENI. V lost 2 bases and J lost 2; bases outside the gene matches: 1. The CDR3 has 15 amino acids. The CDR3 protein is CASSPRTSGAYEQYF. The CDR3 DNA follows: TGTGCCAGCTCACCAAGGACTAGCGGGGCCTACGAGCAGTACTTC.

The chain recombines TRBV10-2 with TRBJ1-5; D might be TRBD1 (5 bases). The V end lost 8 bases, the J end lost 9 bases, and 17 bases lay between the germline ends. This CDR3 region has 13 residues. Looked up from germline, CDR1 is WSHSY and CDR2 is SAAADI. The CDR3 is CASGLDSRRPQHF. CDR3 sequence (DNA): TGCGCCAGCGGTCTAGACAGTCGCAGGCCCCAGCATTTT.

V usage is TRBV19 and J usage is TRBJ1-1; D is unclear. CDR1 LNHDA and CDR2 SQIVND come from the germline V gene (reference sequence). The CDR3 runs 13 residues. The V and J ends lost 5 bases and 2 bases respectively, with 9 bases between them. The CDR3 is CASSDQVNTEAFF. In nucleotides, the CDR3 is TGTGCCAGTAGTGACCAGGTAAACACTGAAGCTTTCTTT.

The chain has TRBV7-9 and TRBJ2-7; D possibly corresponds to TRBD1 (7 bases). The germline V gene encodes CDR1 SEHNR and CDR2 FQNEAQ (reference sequence). CDR3 size: 13 residues. The V gene lost 8 bases and the J gene lost 1 base, with 12 bases spanning the gap. The CDR3 nucleotides read TGTGCCAGCTCCCCAGGGGGGTCCTACGAGCAGTACTTC. Translated: CASSPGGSYEQYF.

This chain links TRBV7-8 with TRBJ2-7; D is possibly TRBD1 (7 bases). With 5 bases removed from V and 4 bases from J, the gap between germline ends came to 15 bases. The CDR3 covers 14 residues. Germline CDR1 is SGHVS and CDR2 is FQNEAQ. The CDR3 reads CASSPEGQLYEQYF. The CDR3 DNA reads as TGTGCCAGCAGCCCGGAGGGACAGTTATACGAGCAGTACTTC.

CDR3 DNA sequence: TGTGCCAGCAGTGAATTGAGAGAACCTAACTATGGCTACACCTTC. As protein: CASSELREPNYGYTF. This chain uses TRBV2 with TRBJ1-2; no clear D. The germline CDR1 and CDR2 sequences are SNHLY and FYNNEI. The CDR3 contains 15 residues. V dropped 2 bases and J dropped 0 bases, with 10 bases sitting between them.

The rearrangement uses TRBV4-2 and TRBJ2-5; 10 bases fit TRBD1. The CDR3 has 16 amino acids. V shed 1 base and J 2 bases; nucleotides not matched to a gene: 4. Germline CDR1 reads LGHNA; CDR2 reads YNFKEQ. Here the CDR3 reads CASSQGDRGGQETQYF. The CDR3 DNA sequence: TGTGCCAGCAGCCAAGGGGACAGGGGAGGACAAGAGACCCAGTACTTC.

The gene calls are TRBV11-2 and TRBJ1-1; D not certain. Trimming pared 2 bases from V and 3 bases from J, leaving 4 bases between. CDR3 length equals 12 residues. CDR1 and CDR2 (germline): SGHAT, FQNNGV. The CDR3 protein is CASSLSYTEAFF. DNA for the CDR3: TGTGCCAGCAGCTTATCATACACTGAAGCTTTCTTT.

The chain combines TRBV2 with TRBJ1-2; D is uncertain. Germline V lookup: CDR1 SNHLY, CDR2 FYNNEI. CDR3 length: 10 residues. V was trimmed by 4 bases and J by 10 bases, leaving 7 bases between them. The CDR3 protein is CASSALFYTF. The CDR3 DNA is TGTGCCAGCAGTGCCCTTTTCTACACCTTC.

The rearrangement uses TRBV6-5 and TRBJ2-4, with TRBD2 matching over 8 bases. V dropped 6 bases and J dropped 10; count of bases not matched to a gene: 5. The CDR3 loop spans 12 amino acids. Germline V gene sequence: CDR1 MNHEY, CDR2 SVGAGI. CDR3 nucleotide sequence: TGTGCCAGCAGGGCGGGGGGCCGAATTCAGTACTTC. Amino acids: CASRAGGRIQYF.

A single count supports this clone. CDR3 in DNA: TGTGCCAGCAGCCCGGGACTAGCGGGGGGGAAGCAGTACTTC. This encodes CASSPGLAGGKQYF. V gene TRBV4-2 combines with J gene TRBJ2-7; TRBD2 matches at 16 bases. Germline lookup yields CDR1 LGHNA and CDR2 YNFKEQ. The CDR3 consists of 14 residues. Trimming cost V 4 bases and J 8 bases; bases outside gene matches: 2.

V usage is TRBV6-5 and J usage is TRBJ1-1, with no clear D. Trimming removed 6 bases at V and 2 bases at J, with 13 bases between. The V gene's germline CDR1 is MNHEY and CDR2 SVGAGI. CDR3 length: 14 residues. CDR3 nucleotides: TGTGCCAGCAGGGGTTGGACTGGAAACACTGAAGCTTTCTTT. Its protein product is CASRGWTGNTEAFF.

This rearrangement joins TRBV18 to TRBJ1-1; D gene uncertain. Looked up from germline, CDR1 is KGHSH and CDR2 is LQKENI. This CDR3 has 16 residues. Trimming cost V 0 bases and J 5 bases, with 16 bases left between them. CDR3 DNA: TGTGCCAGCTCACCACCAGTTCGCGGGGTGGAAACTGAAGCTTTCTTT. This codes for CASSPPVRGVETEAFF. The variable domain in full, completed from reference TRBV18 and TRBJ1-1, reads NAGVMQNPRHLVRRRGQEARLRCSPMKGHSHVYWYRQLPEEGLKFMVYLQKENIIDESGMPKERFSAEFPKEGPSILRIQQVVRGDSAAYFCASSPPVRGVETEAFFGQGTRLTVV.

The chain combines TRBV4-2 with TRBJ1-5; D unclear. The CDR3 has 15 residues. Germline V gene sequence: CDR1 LGHNA, CDR2 YNFKEQ. V was cut by 1 base and J by 4 bases, with 11 bases left in between. The CDR3 region is CASSQASLTNQPQHF. CDR3 nucleotide sequence: TGTGCCAGCAGCCAAGCTAGTCTTACTAATCAGCCCCAGCATTTT.

J is TRBJ2-1 and V is TRBV11-3, with 16 nucleotides matching TRBD2. This CDR3 spans 18 amino acids. Germline assignment: CDR1 SGHNT and CDR2 YENEEA. V trimming: 6 bases; J trimming: 7 bases; junction bases outside the gene matches: 12. CDR3 protein: CASSAGLAGGPGINEQFF. The CDR3 bases are TGTGCCAGCAGTGCGGGACTAGCGGGGGGGCCGGGCATTAATGAGCAGTTCTTC.

The genes are TRBV28 and TRBJ1-2, with TRBD1 matching over 8 bases. The CDR3 contains 13 residues. The germline V gene has CDR1 MDHEN and CDR2 SYDVKM. V lost 4 bases and J lost 7; bases outside the gene matches: 5. The DNA for the CDR3 is TGTGCCAGCAGTTCTCAGGGGGCCCTTGGCTACACCTTC. Amino acids: CASSSQGALGYTF.

J is TRBJ2-5 and V is TRBV11-2; tentatively, D is TRBD1 (5 bases). This CDR3 spans 15 amino acids. Germline loops: CDR1 SGHAT, CDR2 FQNNGV. The V gene lost 1 base and the J gene lost 5 bases, with 14 bases spanning the gap. DNA for the CDR3: TGTGCCAGCAGCTTAGGGGTTACCGCAGGGGAGACCCAGTACTTC. This sequence encodes CASSLGVTAGETQYF.

V and J are TRBV18 and TRBJ1-1; a possible D gene is TRBD1 (5 bases). CDR1 is KGHSH and CDR2 is LQKENI in the germline V gene. This CDR3 comprises 13 residues. V lost 2 bases and J 8 bases, leaving 12 bases between the germline ends. The CDR3 DNA reads as TGTGCCAGCTCACCAGCGGACACCCGAGAAGCTTTCTTT. Protein: CASSPADTREAFF.

The chain uses TRBV5-1 and TRBJ1-1, with 8 bases aligning to TRBD1. Germline V gives CDR1 SGHRS, CDR2 YFSETQ. The CDR3 has 15 amino acids. V was clipped by 3 bases and J by 1 base; unmatched bases: 5. The CDR3: CASSWGTGENTEAFF. In DNA form, the CDR3 reads TGCGCCAGCAGCTGGGGGACAGGAGAGAACACTGAAGCTTTCTTT.